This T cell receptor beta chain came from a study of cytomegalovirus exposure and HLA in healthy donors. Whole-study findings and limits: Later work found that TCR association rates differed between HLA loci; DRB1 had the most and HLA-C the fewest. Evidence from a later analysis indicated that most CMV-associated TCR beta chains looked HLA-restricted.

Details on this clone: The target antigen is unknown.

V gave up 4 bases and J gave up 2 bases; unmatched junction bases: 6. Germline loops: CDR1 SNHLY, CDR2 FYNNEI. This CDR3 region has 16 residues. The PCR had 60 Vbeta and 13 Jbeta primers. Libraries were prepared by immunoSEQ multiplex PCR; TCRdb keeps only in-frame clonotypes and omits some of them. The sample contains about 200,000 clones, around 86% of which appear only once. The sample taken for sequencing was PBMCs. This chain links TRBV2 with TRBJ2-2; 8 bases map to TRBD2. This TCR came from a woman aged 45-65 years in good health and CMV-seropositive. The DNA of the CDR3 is TGTGCCAGCAGTGGACTAGCGTTCGCAAACACCGGGGAGCTGTTTTTT. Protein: CASSGLAFANTGELFF.